This T cell receptor (beta chain) came from a study of spatial heterogeneity in lung cancer. Trimming removed 0 bases from V and 6 bases from J, with 5 bases in between. The CDR3 has 12 amino acids. CDR1 is LGHDT and CDR2 is YNNKEL in the germline V gene (reference sequence). Regarding the study as a whole: Among blood samples, ubiquitous expanded tumor TCRs appeared more at resection than at follow-up.

Every TCR cDNA molecule bore a unique molecular identifier. TCRdb redid the calling of the 5' RACE reads with MiXCR, one entry per CDR3 protein. The top ten clones hold 35% to 45% of a sample with about 92,000 distinct CDR3 sequences, 10% to 15% of them seen once. Time point: sample taken at primary tumor resection. Around 68 TRACERx patients with early, untreated non-small cell lung cancer donated samples. This clonotype was seen only a few times. What it recognizes is unknown. The sample here was PBMCs, taken at surgery. This sequence originates from a male donor with early-stage non-small cell lung cancer. This chain connects TRBV3-1 to TRBJ2-5; D is ambiguous. CDR3 DNA sequence: TGTGCCAGCAGCCAAGATGGGAAGACCCAGTACTTC. Its protein is CASSQDGKTQYF.